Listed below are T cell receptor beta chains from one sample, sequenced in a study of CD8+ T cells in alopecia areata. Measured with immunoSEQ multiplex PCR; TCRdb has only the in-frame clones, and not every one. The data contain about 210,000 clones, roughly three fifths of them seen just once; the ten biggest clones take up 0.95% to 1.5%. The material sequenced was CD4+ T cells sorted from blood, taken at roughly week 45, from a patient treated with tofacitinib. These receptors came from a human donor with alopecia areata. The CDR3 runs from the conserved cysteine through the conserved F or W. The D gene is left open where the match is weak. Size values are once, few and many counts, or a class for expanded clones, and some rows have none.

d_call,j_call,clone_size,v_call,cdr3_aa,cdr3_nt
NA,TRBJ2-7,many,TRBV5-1,CASRSTIGTRAYEQYF,TGCGCCAGCAGGTCTACTATTGGGACTCGAGCCTACGAGCAGTACTTC
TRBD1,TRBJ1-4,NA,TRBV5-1,CASSLPGQGVEKLFF,TGCGCCAGCAGCTTGCCGGGACAGGGGGTTGAAAAACTGTTTTTT
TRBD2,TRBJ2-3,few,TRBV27,CASSLLAGVIDTQYF,TGTGCCAGCAGTTTACTCGCGGGGGTAATAGATACGCAGTATTTT
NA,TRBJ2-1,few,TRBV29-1,CSVGVWGRAYNEQFF,TGCAGCGTTGGTGTGTGGGGGCGGGCCTACAATGAGCAGTTCTTC
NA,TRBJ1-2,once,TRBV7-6,CASSLVSGGGNYGYTF,TGTGCCAGCAGCTTAGTGAGTGGTGGGGGGAACTATGGCTACACCTTC
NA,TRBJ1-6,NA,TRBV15,CATSRDPPSPLHF,TGTGCCACCAGCAGAGACCCGCCGTCACCCCTCCACTTT
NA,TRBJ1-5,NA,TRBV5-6,CASSLAGDQPQHF,TGTGCCAGCAGCTTGGCCGGTGATCAGCCCCAGCATTTT
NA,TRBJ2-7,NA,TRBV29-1,CSVEGRGGSYEQYF,TGCAGCGTTGAGGGCAGGGGAGGGTCCTACGAGCAGTACTTC
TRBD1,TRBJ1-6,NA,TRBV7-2,CASSPDRVSPLHF,TGTGCCAGCAGCCCAGACAGGGTTTCACCCCTCCACTTT
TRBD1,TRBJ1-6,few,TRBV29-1,CSVRDSSYNSPLHF,TGCAGCGTCCGGGACAGCTCCTATAATTCACCCCTCCACTTT
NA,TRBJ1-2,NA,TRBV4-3,CASSQELGQIGNYGYTF,TGCGCCAGCAGCCAAGAATTAGGACAGATCGGCAACTATGGCTACACCTTC
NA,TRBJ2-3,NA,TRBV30,CAWSKTHQSTDTQYF,TGTGCCTGGAGTAAGACTCACCAAAGCACAGATACGCAGTATTTT
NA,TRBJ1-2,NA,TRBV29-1,CSALIGGGYTF,TGCAGCGCCTTGATAGGTGGTGGCTACACCTTC
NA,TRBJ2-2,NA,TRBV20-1,CSARRAGELFF,TGCAGTGCTAGAAGGGCCGGGGAGCTGTTTTTT
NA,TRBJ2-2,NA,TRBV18,CASSPRRGSNTGELFF,TGTGCCAGCTCACCGAGGAGAGGTTCGAACACCGGGGAGCTGTTTTTT
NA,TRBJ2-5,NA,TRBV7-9,CASSLDTSTKTQYF,TGTGCCAGCAGCTTAGATACTAGCACAAAGACCCAGTACTTC
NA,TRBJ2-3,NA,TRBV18,CASSPGPSFTDTQYF,TGTGCCAGCTCACCGGGACCTTCCTTCACAGATACGCAGTATTTT
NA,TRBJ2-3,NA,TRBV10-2,CASSEAAAYTDTQYF,TGCGCCAGCAGTGAGGCGGCAGCCTACACAGATACGCAGTATTTT
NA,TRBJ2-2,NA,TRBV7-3,CASSLGDYYTGELFF,TGTGCCAGCAGCTTAGGAGACTATTACACCGGGGAGCTGTTTTTT
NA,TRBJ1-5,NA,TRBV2,CASRTDLSNQPQHF,TGTGCCAGCAGAACTGACCTTAGCAATCAGCCCCAGCATTTT
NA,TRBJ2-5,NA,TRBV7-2,CASSQGKQETQYF,TGTGCCAGCAGCCAGGGGAAACAAGAGACCCAGTACTTC
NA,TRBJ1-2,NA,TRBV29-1,CSVGGSNYGYTF,TGCAGCGTGGGGGGTTCTAACTATGGCTACACCTTC
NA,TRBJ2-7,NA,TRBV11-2,CASSLTGRSEQYF,TGTGCCAGCAGCTTGACAGGGAGGAGCGAGCAGTACTTC
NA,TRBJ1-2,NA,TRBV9,CASSRREGNYGYTF,TGTGCCAGCAGCCGGAGGGAGGGAAACTATGGCTACACCTTC
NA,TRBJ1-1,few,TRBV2,CASTAGTPRTTEAFF,TGTGCCTCCACGGCAGGAACCCCCAGGACCACTGAAGCTTTCTTT
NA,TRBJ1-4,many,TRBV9,CASSVGQSNEKLFF,TGTGCCAGCAGCGTAGGGCAGTCTAATGAAAAACTGTTTTTT
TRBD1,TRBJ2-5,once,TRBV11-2,CASSPGQRETQYF,TGTGCCAGCAGCCCGGGACAGAGAGAGACCCAGTACTTC
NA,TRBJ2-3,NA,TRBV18,CASSRQTSTDTQYF,TGTGCCAGCTCGCGACAGACTAGCACAGATACGCAGTATTTT
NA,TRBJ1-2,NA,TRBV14,CASSQDRYGYTF,TGTGCCAGCAGCCAAGACAGATATGGCTACACCTTC
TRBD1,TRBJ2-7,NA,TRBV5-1,CASSPGTGTYEQYF,TGCGCCAGCAGCCCCGGGACAGGGACATACGAGCAGTACTTC
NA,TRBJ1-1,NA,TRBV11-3,CASSLTQGNTEAFF,TGTGCCAGCAGTCTAACTCAGGGGAACACTGAAGCTTTCTTT
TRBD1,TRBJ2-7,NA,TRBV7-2,CASSPLGQASSYEQYF,TGTGCCAGCAGCCCCCTCGGACAGGCCAGCTCCTACGAGCAGTACTTC
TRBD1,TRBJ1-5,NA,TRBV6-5,CASSRDRGGNQPQHF,TGTGCCAGCAGCCGGGACAGGGGCGGCAATCAGCCCCAGCATTTT
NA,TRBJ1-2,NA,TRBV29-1,CSVGDLKVSEYGYTF,TGCAGCGTTGGTGACCTTAAAGTGTCGGAATATGGCTACACCTTC
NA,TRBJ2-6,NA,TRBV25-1,CASSRSMGSGANVLTF,TGTGCCAGCAGCCGGTCTATGGGGTCTGGGGCCAACGTCCTGACTTTC
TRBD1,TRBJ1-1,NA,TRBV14,CASSQVFGTGLTEAFF,TGTGCCAGCAGCCAAGTTTTCGGGACAGGGCTCACTGAAGCTTTCTTT
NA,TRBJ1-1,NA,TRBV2,CASSGGRDTEAFF,TGTGCCAGCAGCGGGGGGCGGGACACTGAAGCTTTCTTT